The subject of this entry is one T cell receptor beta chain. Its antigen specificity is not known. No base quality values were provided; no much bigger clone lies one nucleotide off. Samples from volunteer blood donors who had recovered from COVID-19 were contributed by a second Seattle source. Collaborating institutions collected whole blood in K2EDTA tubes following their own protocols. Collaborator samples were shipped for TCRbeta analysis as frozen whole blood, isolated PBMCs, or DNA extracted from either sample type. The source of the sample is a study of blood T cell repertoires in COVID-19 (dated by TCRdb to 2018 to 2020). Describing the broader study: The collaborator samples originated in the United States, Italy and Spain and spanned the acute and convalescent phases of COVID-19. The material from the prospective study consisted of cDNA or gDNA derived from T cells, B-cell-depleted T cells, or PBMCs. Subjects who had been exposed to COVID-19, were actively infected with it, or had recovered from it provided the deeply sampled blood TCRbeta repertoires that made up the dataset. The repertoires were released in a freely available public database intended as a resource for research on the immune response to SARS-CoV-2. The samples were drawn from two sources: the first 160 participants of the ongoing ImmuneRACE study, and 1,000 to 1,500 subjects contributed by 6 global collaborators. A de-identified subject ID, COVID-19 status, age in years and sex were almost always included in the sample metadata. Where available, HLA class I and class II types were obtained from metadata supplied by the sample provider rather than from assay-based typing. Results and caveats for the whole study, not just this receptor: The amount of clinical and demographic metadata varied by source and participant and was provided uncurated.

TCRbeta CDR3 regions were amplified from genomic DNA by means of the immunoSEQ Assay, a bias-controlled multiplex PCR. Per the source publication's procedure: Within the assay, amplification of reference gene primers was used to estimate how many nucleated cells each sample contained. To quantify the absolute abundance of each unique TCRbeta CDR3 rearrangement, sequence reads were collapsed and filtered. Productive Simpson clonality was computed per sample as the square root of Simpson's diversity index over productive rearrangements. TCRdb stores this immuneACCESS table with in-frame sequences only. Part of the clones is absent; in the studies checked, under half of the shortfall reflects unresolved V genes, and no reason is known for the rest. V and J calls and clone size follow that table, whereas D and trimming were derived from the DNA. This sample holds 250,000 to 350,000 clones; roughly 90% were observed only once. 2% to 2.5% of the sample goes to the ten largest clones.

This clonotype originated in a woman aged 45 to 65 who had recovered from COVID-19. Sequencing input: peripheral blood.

In nucleotide form, the sequence is TGTGCCAGCACTTACCAGGGGGTGAATTCACCCCTCCACTTT. Translation gives CASTYQGVNSPLHF. The chain is assembled from TRBV27 and TRBJ1-6; 7 junctional bases match TRBD1. The germline V gene (reference sequence) sets CDR1 to MNHEY and CDR2 to SMNVEV. V is trimmed back by 7 bases and J by 7 bases, and the junction contains 7 bases that no gene match accounts for. Measured from the cysteine to the phenylalanine, the CDR3 is 14 residues long. The DNA shown is the 42-base CDR3, in frame from base 1.